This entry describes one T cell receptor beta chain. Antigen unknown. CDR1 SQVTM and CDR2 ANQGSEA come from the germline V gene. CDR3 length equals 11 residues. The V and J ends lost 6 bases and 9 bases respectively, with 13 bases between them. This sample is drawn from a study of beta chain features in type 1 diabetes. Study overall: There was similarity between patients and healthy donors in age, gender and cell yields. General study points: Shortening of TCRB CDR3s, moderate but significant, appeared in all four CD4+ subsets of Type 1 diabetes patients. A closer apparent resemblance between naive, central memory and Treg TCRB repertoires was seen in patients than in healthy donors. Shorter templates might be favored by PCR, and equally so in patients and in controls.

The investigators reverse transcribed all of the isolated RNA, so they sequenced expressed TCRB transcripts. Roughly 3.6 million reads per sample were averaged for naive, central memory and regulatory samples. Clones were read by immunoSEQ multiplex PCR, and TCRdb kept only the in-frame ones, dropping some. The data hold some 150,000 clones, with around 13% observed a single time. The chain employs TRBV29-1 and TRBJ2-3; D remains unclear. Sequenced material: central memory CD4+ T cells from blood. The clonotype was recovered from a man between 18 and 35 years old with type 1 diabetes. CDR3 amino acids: CSVGPAVTQYF. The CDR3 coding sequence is TGCAGCGTCGGACCTGCAGTAACGCAGTATTTT.